The T cell receptor beta chain described here comes from a study of blood T cell repertoires in COVID-19. Study-level information: T cells, B-cell-depleted T cells, or PBMCs provided the cDNA or gDNA that served as material.

Repertoires were generated with immunoSEQ multiplex PCR, while TCRdb's copy carries only in-frame clones and drops some. There are fewer than 30,000 clones in the sample; approximately 92% occur only once, and roughly a fifth lies in the top ten. The source material was peripheral blood. This sequence originates from a human donor in a cohort sampled during active COVID-19.

In nucleotides, the CDR3 is TGTGCCAGCAGCTACTTAGGGACTAGCGGGGGACAAGAGACCCAGTACTTC. It specifies CASSYLGTSGGQETQYF. This chain uses TRBV7-2 with TRBJ2-5; 14 bases are a match to TRBD2. This CDR3 comprises 17 residues. In germline, CDR1 is SGHTA, CDR2 FQGNSA. The J segment lost 2 bases and the V segment lost 4 bases, leaving 6 bases of the junction unmatched.